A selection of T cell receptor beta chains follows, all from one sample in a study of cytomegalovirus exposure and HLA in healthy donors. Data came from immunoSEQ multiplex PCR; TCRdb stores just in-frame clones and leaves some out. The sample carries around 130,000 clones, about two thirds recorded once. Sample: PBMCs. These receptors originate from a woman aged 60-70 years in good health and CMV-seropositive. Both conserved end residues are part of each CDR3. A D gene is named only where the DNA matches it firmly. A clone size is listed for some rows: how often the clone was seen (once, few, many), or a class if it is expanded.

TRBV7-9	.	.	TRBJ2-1	TGTGCCAGCAGCGCCCGCGGGGGCCTGATCAATGAGCAGTTCTTC	CASSARGGLINEQFF
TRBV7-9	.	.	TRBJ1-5	TGTGCCAGCAGCTTAGGGACAGTCACCGTGGGCAATCAGCCCCAGCATTTT	CASSLGTVTVGNQPQHF
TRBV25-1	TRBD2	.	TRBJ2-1	TGTGCCAGCAGTGAATCGGGAGGGACGTCTATCTACAATGAGCAGTTCTTC	CASSESGGTSIYNEQFF
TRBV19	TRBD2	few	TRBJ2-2	TGTGCCAGTAGTAAGGGGGGACTAGTAGGTACCGGGGAGCTGTTTTTT	CASSKGGLVGTGELFF
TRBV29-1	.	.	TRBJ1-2	TGCAGCGTTGAAGAAGCGGGCGGGGCCCCGTATGGCTACACCTTC	CSVEEAGGAPYGYTF
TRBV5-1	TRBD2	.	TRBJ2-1	TGCGCCAGCAGCCCGGATGGCGGGGGGGCAACCTACAATGAGCAGTTCTTC	CASSPDGGGATYNEQFF
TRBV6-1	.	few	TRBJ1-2	TGTGCCAGCAGTGAAGAATGGCAGTTTAACTATGGCTACACCTTC	CASSEEWQFNYGYTF
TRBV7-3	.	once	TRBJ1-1	TGTGCCAGCAGCCGGGAATTGAACACTGAAGCTTTCTTT	CASSRELNTEAFF
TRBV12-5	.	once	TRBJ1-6	TGTGCTAGTGGGCGACAGGCGAGCTCCTATAATTCACCCCTCCACTTT	CASGRQASSYNSPLHF
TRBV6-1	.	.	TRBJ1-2	TGTGCCAGCAGTGAGGCGCGAGGGAGTACCTATGGCTACACCTTC	CASSEARGSTYGYTF
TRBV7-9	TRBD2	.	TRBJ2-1	TGTGCCAGCAGCGCCCCCATAGCGGGGGGGCGGGAGGGGATTGAGCAGTTCTTC	CASSAPIAGGREGIEQFF
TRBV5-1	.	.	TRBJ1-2	TGCGCCAGCAGCAAGGGGGACGCTACAAACTATGGCTACACCTTC	CASSKGDATNYGYTF
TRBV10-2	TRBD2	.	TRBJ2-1	TGCGCCAGCAGACTAGCGGGGGGTTCCTACAATGAGCAGTTCTTC	CASRLAGGSYNEQFF
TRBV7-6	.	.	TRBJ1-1	TGTGCCAGCAGTGAAGGGAGGAACATGAACACTGAAGCTTTCTTT	CASSEGRNMNTEAFF
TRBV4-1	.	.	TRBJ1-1	TGTGCCAGCAGCCAAGAGGGACACTCGAACACTGAAGCTTTCTTT	CASSQEGHSNTEAFF
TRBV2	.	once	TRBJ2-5	TGTGCCAGCAGTGAAGGCGGGGTGCAGGAAGAGACCCAGTACTTC	CASSEGGVQEETQYF
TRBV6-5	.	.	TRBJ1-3	TGTGCCAGCAGTTACGTGGAGGGAAACACCATATATTTT	CASSYVEGNTIYF
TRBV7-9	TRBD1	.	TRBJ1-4	TGTGCCAGCAGCTTAACCACAGGGGGACACAATGAAAAACTGTTTTTT	CASSLTTGGHNEKLFF
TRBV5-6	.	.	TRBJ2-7	TGTGCCAGCAGCTTGAGGCAGGGAGGAAACGAGCAGTACTTC	CASSLRQGGNEQYF
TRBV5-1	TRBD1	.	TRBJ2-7	TGCGCCAGCAGCACCACACAGGGGTACGAGCAGTACTTC	CASSTTQGYEQYF
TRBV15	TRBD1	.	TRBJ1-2	TGTGCCACCAGCAGAGATTCATTTAGGACAGGGCTTTTTCGTTATGGCTACACCTTC	CATSRDSFRTGLFRYGYTF
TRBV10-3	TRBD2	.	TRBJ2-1	TGTGCCGCGACGACTAGCGGGGCCTACAATGAGCAGTTCTTC	CAATTSGAYNEQFF
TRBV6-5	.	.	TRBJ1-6	TGTGCCAGCAGACAGGGTGGTTCACCCCTCCACTTT	CASRQGGSPLHF
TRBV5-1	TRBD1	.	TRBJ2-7	TGCGCCAGCAGCGTATACAGGGGAACCGAGCAGTACTTC	CASSVYRGTEQYF
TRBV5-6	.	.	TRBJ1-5	TGTGCCAGCAGCCGAAGTCTGGAGGGCAATCAGCCCCAGCATTTT	CASSRSLEGNQPQHF
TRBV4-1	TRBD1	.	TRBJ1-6	TGCGCCAGCAGCCACTCCGGGACAGGGGATAATTCACCCCTCCACTTT	CASSHSGTGDNSPLHF
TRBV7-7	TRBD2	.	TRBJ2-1	TGTGCCAGCAGCATAGCAGCGGGGGGTTACAATGAGCAGTTCTTC	CASSIAAGGYNEQFF
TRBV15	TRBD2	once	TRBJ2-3	TGTGCCACCAGTTTGCGGGGGGGGGTAGATACGCAGTATTTT	CATSLRGGVDTQYF
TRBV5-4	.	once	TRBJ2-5	TGTGCCAGCAGCTTCGGACTACCAAATCGCCAAGAGACCCAGTACTTC	CASSFGLPNRQETQYF
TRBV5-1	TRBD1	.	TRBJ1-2	TGCGCCAGCAGCTCCGGGACAGGGAACTATGGCTACACCTTC	CASSSGTGNYGYTF
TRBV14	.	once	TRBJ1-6	TGTGCCAGCAGCCCTTACTCGGGGGGCGGAAATTCACCCCTCCACTTT	CASSPYSGGGNSPLHF
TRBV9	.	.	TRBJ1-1	TGTGCCAGCAGCGTTGGCAGGGACACTGAAGCTTTCTTT	CASSVGRDTEAFF
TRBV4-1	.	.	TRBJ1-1	TGCGCCAGCAGCCAAGATCCCTACACTGAAGCTTTCTTT	CASSQDPYTEAFF
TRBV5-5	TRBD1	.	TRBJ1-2	TGTGCCAGCAGCTCCCTCGGGACAGGCTATGGCTACACCTTC	CASSSLGTGYGYTF
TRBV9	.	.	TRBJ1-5	TGTGCCAGCAGCCACAAGGGACTCATCCAGCATTTT	CASSHKGLIQHF
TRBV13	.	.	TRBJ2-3	TGTGCCAGCAGGCCGGGAGTAACGGGGGAGTTCACAGATACGCAGTATTTT	CASRPGVTGEFTDTQYF
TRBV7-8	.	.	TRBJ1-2	TGTGCCAGCAGCTTAGTTATCGGCGGTAGCTCCAACTATGGCTACACCTTC	CASSLVIGGSSNYGYTF
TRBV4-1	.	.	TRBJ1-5	TGCGCCAGCAGCCGTATATTTACAGGGAATCAGCCCCAGCATTTT	CASSRIFTGNQPQHF
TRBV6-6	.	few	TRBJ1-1	TGTGCCAGCAGTTACCCCCCCGGACGGGGAAGCACTGAAGCTTTCTTT	CASSYPPGRGSTEAFF
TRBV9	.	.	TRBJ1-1	TGTGCCAGCAGCTCCCAGGGAAGGGCTTTCTTT	CASSSQGRAFF
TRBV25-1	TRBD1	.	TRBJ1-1	TGTGCCAGCAGTGAATTCGGAGGGGGCAACACTGAAGCTTTCTTT	CASSEFGGGNTEAFF
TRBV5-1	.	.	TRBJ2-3	TGCGCCAGCAGCTTGGGCGGGGCGGGAACAGATACGCAGTATTTT	CASSLGGAGTDTQYF
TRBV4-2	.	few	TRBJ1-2	TGTGCCAGCAGCCAAGATAACAAGGGGTATGGCTACACCTTC	CASSQDNKGYGYTF
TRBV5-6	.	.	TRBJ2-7	TGTGCCAGCAGCTTGGAAAGGGGTCCCTACGAGCAGTACTTC	CASSLERGPYEQYF
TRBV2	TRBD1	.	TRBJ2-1	TGTGCCAGCACGGGTATGGGGACAGGGGCCCTCTTCTCCTACAATGAGCAGTTCTTC	CASTGMGTGALFSYNEQFF
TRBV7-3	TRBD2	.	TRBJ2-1	TGTGCCAGCAGCTTCGGGACTAGCGGATACAATGAGCAGTTCTTC	CASSFGTSGYNEQFF
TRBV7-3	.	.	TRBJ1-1	TGTGCCAGCAGCCAAGTACAGGGCACTGAAGCTTTCTTT	CASSQVQGTEAFF
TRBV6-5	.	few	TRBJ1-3	TGTGCCAGCGGCGGCTCTGGAAACACCATATATTTT	CASGGSGNTIYF
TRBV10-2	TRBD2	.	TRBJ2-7	TGCGCCACCTTTGGACTAGCGGGGGGGCGGAACTACGAGCAGTACTTC	CATFGLAGGRNYEQYF
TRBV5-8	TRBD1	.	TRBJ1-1	TGTGCCAGCAGCACGGGACAGAGAATCACTGAAGCTTTCTTT	CASSTGQRITEAFF
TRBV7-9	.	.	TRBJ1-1	TGTTCCAGCAGCTTAGGTGGCGGGTTGAACACTGAAGCTTTCTTT	CSSSLGGGLNTEAFF
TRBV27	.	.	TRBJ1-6	TGTGCCAGCAGTCTCAGGGCATCACCCCTCCACTTT	CASSLRASPLHF
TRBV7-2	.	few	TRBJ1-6	TGTGCCAGCAGACGATACAGGGTAGATTCACCCCTCCACTTT	CASRRYRVDSPLHF
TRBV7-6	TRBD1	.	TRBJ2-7	TGTGCCAGCAGCCCAAGACAGGGGGGCTACGAGCAGTACTTC	CASSPRQGGYEQYF
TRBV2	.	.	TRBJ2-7	TGTGCCAGCAGTGAACAGGGCCTCTCCTACGAGCAGTACTTC	CASSEQGLSYEQYF
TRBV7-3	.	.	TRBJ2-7	TGTGCCAGCAGCTTAACTGCACGGTACGAGCAGTACTTC	CASSLTARYEQYF
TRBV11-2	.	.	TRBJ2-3	TGTGCCAGCAGCTTAGCAGGGCTGGCCACAGATACGCAGTATTTT	CASSLAGLATDTQYF
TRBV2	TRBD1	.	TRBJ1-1	TGTGCCAGCAGTGTCGTCCAGGGGGGAGCTGAAGCTTTCTTT	CASSVVQGGAEAFF
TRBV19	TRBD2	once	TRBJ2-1	TGTGCCAGTAGCATAGGACTAGCGGGGTACAATGAGCAGTTCTTC	CASSIGLAGYNEQFF
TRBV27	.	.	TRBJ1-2	TGTGCCAGCAGCCCCAACCGGGGGGCGCACTATGGCTACACCTTC	CASSPNRGAHYGYTF